The present T cell receptor (beta chain) was sequenced within a study of T cells in Graves' hyperthyroidism and ophthalmopathy. Study overall: Peripheral blood was collected at initial diagnosis, before any treatment.

Per germline, CDR1 SNHLY and CDR2 FYNNEI. V was clipped by 4 bases and J by 7 bases, with 13 bases between them. This CDR3 contains 14 residues. Study-wide results and limits: Prediction of ophthalmopathy progression came a median around 6.1 months pre-onset.

From RNA transcripts, TCR beta CDR3 regions were amplified. The TCR CDR3 first-round RT-PCR relied on the HTBI primer set. MiXCR, applied by TCRdb to the multiplex PCR reads, yields one record per CDR3 protein. This sample has under 550,000 distinct CDR3 sequences, with approximately 14% found just once. This clonotype was observed a handful of times. What it binds is not known. The receptor was derived from a woman younger than 30 with Graves' hyperthyroidism. The rearrangement links TRBV2 to TRBJ2-2; D is undetermined. The sequenced sample consisted of blood. CDR3 protein: CASSVVLGFGELFF. The CDR3, as DNA: TGTGCCAGCAGTGTCGTCTTAGGTTTCGGGGAGCTGTTTTTT.